This T cell receptor (beta chain) is drawn from a study of cytomegalovirus exposure and HLA in healthy donors. Study details: Assignment to the Caucasian-associated ancestry cluster applied to 81% of the approximately 360 genotyped donors. Regarding the study as a whole: The study labeled about 160 TCR beta chains cytomegalovirus-associated. An analysis done earlier found most TCR beta V segments productive about 90% or about 30% of the time.

This CDR3 has 16 amino acids. Concerning this clone itself: As yet, its antigen is unknown.

60 Vbeta and 13 Jbeta primers were used in PCR. Here immunoSEQ multiplex PCR was the method, and the copy in TCRdb shows in-frame clones only, minus some. The repertoire consists of about 93,000 clones, with around three quarters occurring once and the leading ten covering 0.45% to 0.6%. The chain carries TRBV21-1 and TRBJ2-5; the table gives TRBD1 as D, unverified against the DNA. TRBV21-1 is designated a pseudogene. The clonotype comes from a man aged 30 to 39 in good health and CMV-seronegative. The sequenced sample was PBMCs. CDR3 DNA: TGTGCCAGCAATCCATGTGGGGGGGGACAGGGAAAGACCCAGTACTTC. Its protein product is CASNPCGGGQGKTQYF.